This T cell receptor beta chain was sequenced for a study of blood T cell repertoires in COVID-19. Clones were sequenced by immunoSEQ multiplex PCR, and TCRdb holds only the in-frame ones, with some missing. The profile shows 100,000 to 150,000 clones, approximately 90% of them singletons. J lost 4 bases, V lost 1 base, and 7 bases had no gene match. The CDR3 length is 16 residues. From germline, CDR1 is SGHTA and CDR2 FQGNSA. Sequenced material: peripheral blood. This receptor was taken from a woman of 80 years or more with acute or convalescent COVID-19. The V and J genes are TRBV7-2 and TRBJ1-5, with 7 bases identical to TRBD1. The CDR3 reads CASSLVTDRFNQPQHF. In nucleotides, the CDR3 is TGTGCCAGCAGCTTAGTGACGGACAGGTTTAATCAGCCCCAGCATTTT.